Given below is one T cell receptor (beta chain) in context. This record belongs to a study of cytomegalovirus exposure and HLA in healthy donors. With 60 Vbeta and 13 Jbeta primers, the PCR was carried out. Data came from immunoSEQ multiplex PCR; TCRdb stores just in-frame clones and leaves some out. The table has 250,000 to 350,000 clones, approximately 90% seen once. The CDR3 runs 13 residues. Germline V gives CDR1 SNHLY, CDR2 FYNNEI. Trimming removed 6 bases from V and 6 bases from J; junction bases left unmatched: 4. The sequence was collected from a man aged 35 to 55 in good health and CMV-seropositive. The sample comprised PBMCs. This sequence joins TRBV2 and TRBJ2-5; 10 bases align to TRBD1. The CDR3 DNA reads as TGTGCCAGCAGGAGGACAGGGGGGCAGACCCAGTACTTC. This encodes CASRRTGGQTQYF.